Shown below are 25 T cell receptor beta chains from a single sample sequenced in a study of blood T cells in healthy people across ages. Through a sample-barcoded 5' primer and a J-beta primer mix, a second PCR was run for roughly 6 to 11 cycles. One entry per CDR3 protein results from TCRdb running MiXCR on the 5' RACE reads. The table shows approximately 680,000 distinct CDR3 sequences, with around 32% occurring only once. The specimen sequenced was blood. These receptors all stem from an elderly woman in good health.

The chain recombines TRBV7-9 with TRBJ1-1, with a tentative D call TRBD1 (5 bases). From germline, CDR1 is SEHNR and CDR2 FQNEAQ (reference sequence). Trimming took 2 bases from V and 7 from J, leaving 17 bases between them. The CDR3 spans 15 residues. The CDR3, as DNA: TGTGCCAGCAGCTTACCAGTTAAAGACAGCCTTGAAGCTTTCTTT. It yields the protein CASSLPVKDSLEAFF.

As regards this clonotype: A clone one base away is much larger, so this may be a read error. V is TRBV29-1 and J is TRBJ1-2; D is perhaps TRBD1 (5 bases). The CDR3 contains 12 residues. V lost 4 bases and J 8 bases, leaving 14 bases between the germline ends. Germline V gene data show CDR1 as SQVTM and CDR2 as ANQGSEA. Here the CDR3 DNA reads TGCAGCGTTGGTGCAGGGAGAGGCGGCTACACCTTC. Protein: CSVGAGRGGYTF.

The CDR3 nucleotides read TGTGCCAGCAGCTTGGGACGGGGGCCAGGGTCAGGTCAGCCCCAGCATTTT. The encoded protein is CASSLGRGPGSGQPQHF. V and J are TRBV28 and TRBJ1-5; a weak D match, TRBD1 (6 bases). The V gene's germline CDR1 is MDHEN and CDR2 SYDVKM. The CDR3 runs to 17 residues. Trimming stripped 6 bases from V and 6 bases from J, with 24 bases between.

In regard to this clonotype: A junction end diverges from the germline sequence, so it may reflect a read error. The chain is built from TRBV24-1 and TRBJ2-5; D ambiguous. CDR1 and CDR2 (germline): KGHDR, SFDVKD. The CDR3 runs to 12 residues. CDR3: CVTSDSNRKQYF. The DNA of the CDR3 is TGTGTCACCAGTGATTCTAACAGAAAGCAGTACTTC.

V usage is TRBV28 and J usage is TRBJ2-7; D perhaps matches TRBD1 (6 bases). Trimming took off 6 bases at V and 1 base at J, with 13 bases between the two ends. Germline lookup yields CDR1 MDHEN and CDR2 SYDVKM. This CDR3 contains 14 residues. CDR3 region: CASSFGTNSYEQYV. The CDR3, as DNA: TGTGCCAGCAGCTTTGGGACAAATTCCTACGAGCAGTACGTC.

This clonotype was seen ten or more times. This chain connects TRBV2 to TRBJ2-1; 7 bases align to TRBD1. The CDR3 covers 11 residues. V trimming: 8 bases; J trimming: 6 bases; junction bases outside the gene matches: 1. The germline V gene has CDR1 SNHLY and CDR2 FYNNEI. For the CDR3, the DNA is TGTGCCAGCGGACAGGTCAATGAGCAGTTCTTC. It encodes CASGQVNEQFF.

The gene calls are TRBV5-5 and TRBJ1-1; D is uncertain. V was trimmed by 5 bases and J by 4 bases, leaving 21 bases between them. The germline CDR1 and CDR2 sequences are SGHKS and YYEKEE (reference sequence). CDR3 length: 16 amino acids. CDR3 DNA: TGTGCCAGCAGGACCGGACGGGAGGGAAGTGGCACTGAAGCTTTCTTT. This encodes CASRTGREGSGTEAFF.

This clonotype was observed a handful of times. CDR3 sequence reads: CASSQGIQYNSPLHF. CDR3 nucleotide sequence: TGTGCCAGCAGCCAAGGGATACAGTATAATTCACCCCTCCACTTT. The chain recombines TRBV4-2 with TRBJ1-6, with unresolved D. V was shortened by 1 base and J by 4 bases, with 8 bases between the two germline ends. Germline CDR1 reads LGHNA; CDR2 reads YNFKEQ. The CDR3 covers 15 residues.

This clonotype was seen more than once but under ten times. The chain employs TRBV14 and TRBJ1-2; 7 bases agree with TRBD1. V gave up 6 bases and J gave up 7 bases; unmatched junction bases: 17. Germline CDR1 is SGHDN and CDR2 is FVKESK. The CDR3 loop spans 16 amino acids. CDR3 bases: TGTGCCAGCAGACCCACTGAGGGGGCGTGGAGTAGTGGCTACACCTTC. Its protein product is CASRPTEGAWSSGYTF.

The CDR3 loop reads CASSQGVGSGTQYF. CDR3 nucleotide sequence: TGTGCCAGCAGCCAAGGAGTTGGCTCGGGGACCCAGTACTTC. The gene calls are TRBV3-1 and TRBJ2-5, with D uncertain. Trimming removed 1 base from V and 7 bases from J, with 13 bases in between. The CDR3 is 14 amino acids. Germline CDR1 LGHDT, CDR2 YNNKEL (reference sequence).

In the case of this clonotype: This clone may be a read error of a much larger clone one base away. The chain recombines TRBV6-1 with TRBJ2-1, with 7 positions matching TRBD1. The CDR3 contains 15 residues. V shed 10 bases, J shed 7 bases, and the junction held 16 bases outside the gene matches. Looked up from germline, CDR1 is MNHNS and CDR2 is SASEGT. CDR3 residues: CANTALGTARNEQFF. As DNA, the CDR3 is TGTGCCAACACCGCTCTCGGGACAGCGAGGAATGAGCAGTTCTTC.

A remark on this clonotype: This could be a read error, since a much larger clone is one nucleotide away. The J gene is TRBJ1-2, the V gene TRBV3-1, with D unresolved. The V gene's germline CDR1 is LGHDT and CDR2 YNNKEL (reference sequence). CDR3 length equals 12 residues. The chain's CDR3 is CASSQRKGGCTF. DNA of the CDR3: TGTGCCAGCAGCCAAAGAAAAGGTGGCTGCACCTTC.

This clonotype was observed at least ten times. V gene TRBV4-2 combines with J gene TRBJ2-3; TRBD1 matches at 9 bases. The junction had 5 bases not matched to a gene; V was cut back by 4 bases and J by 0 bases. The CDR3 runs to 16 residues. The germline gives CDR1 LGHNA, CDR2 YNFKEQ. CDR3: CASSLRTGDSTDTQYF. DNA for the CDR3: TGTGCCAGCAGCCTCCGGACAGGGGATAGCACAGATACGCAGTATTTT.

About this clonotype: Just one base apart from a much larger clone, this may be a read error. The chain employs TRBV11-2 and TRBJ2-1, with TRBD2 matching over 9 bases. CDR1 and CDR2 (germline): SGHAT, FQNNGV. This CDR3 is built from 15 residues. V was pared by 1 base and J by 8 bases, with 6 bases of the junction left unmatched. DNA of the CDR3: TGTGCCAGCAGCTTAGCCAGACTAGCGGTACATGAGCAGTTCTTC. It specifies CASSLARLAVHEQFF. Using reference TRBV11-2 and TRBJ2-1 for the parts outside the CDR3, the full variable domain is EAGVAQSPRYKIIEKRQSVAFWCNPISGHATLYWYQQILGQGPKLLIQFQNNGVVDDSQLPKDRFSAERLKGVDSTLKIQPAKLEDSAVYLCASSLARLAVHEQFFGPGTRLTVL.

V gene TRBV12-3 or TRBV12-4 combines with J gene TRBJ2-3; 7 nucleotides agree with TRBD1. V gave up 5 bases and J gave up 12 bases; unmatched junction bases: 14. The CDR3 is made up of 14 amino acids. CDR3 amino acids: CASSDRDRTDAQYF. DNA for the CDR3: TGTGCCAGCAGTGACCGGGACAGAACAGATGCACAGTATTTT.

The sample holds many counts of this clonotype. The rearrangement links TRBV28 to TRBJ2-7; 7 positions agree with TRBD1. The CDR3 has 14 residues. Germline-derived CDR1 and CDR2 are MDHEN and SYDVKM. J gave up 4 bases and V 3 bases, and 6 bases lay outside the gene matches. The CDR3 loop reads CASSFGTVIYEQYF. CDR3 nucleotides: TGTGCCAGCAGTTTCGGGACAGTGATATACGAGCAGTACTTC.

There are many counts of this clonotype. This chain uses TRBV4-3 with TRBJ2-7, with 7 positions matching TRBD2. J lost 6 bases, V lost 2 bases, and 4 bases had no gene match. The V gene's germline CDR1 is LGHNA and CDR2 YSLEER. The CDR3 has 13 amino acids. The CDR3: CASSQSGGREQYF. CDR3 nucleotide sequence: TGCGCCAGCAGCCAATCGGGGGGTCGCGAGCAGTACTTC.

The chain carries TRBV7-2 and TRBJ2-7; TRBD1 or TRBD2 may be the D gene (5 bases each). This CDR3 has 17 residues. Germline lookup yields CDR1 SGHTA and CDR2 FQGNSA. Trimming pared 4 bases from V and 2 bases from J, leaving 21 bases between. The DNA for the CDR3 is TGTGCCAGCAGCTCGAGGTTTGGGGGAGAGGTTGCCTACGAGCAGTACTTC. Protein sequence: CASSSRFGGEVAYEQYF.

Only a few counts were recorded for this clonotype. The gene calls are TRBV12-5 and TRBJ1-2; no clear D gene. This CDR3 has 11 amino acids. V was trimmed by 6 bases and J by 8 bases, leaving 10 bases between them. CDR1 is LGHNT, CDR2 FRNRAP, per germline. The CDR3: CASGLRAGYTF. CDR3 DNA: TGTGCTAGTGGCCTCCGGGCGGGCTACACCTTC.

The CDR3 loop is CASSLWGSDGYTF. CDR3 sequence (DNA): TGTGCCAGCAGCTTATGGGGGAGCGATGGCTACACCTTC. The chain has TRBV11-1 and TRBJ1-2; D perhaps matches TRBD1 (5 bases). The length of the CDR3 is 13 residues. Trimming took 2 bases from V and 6 from J, leaving 10 bases between them. Per the germline V gene, CDR1 is SGHAT and CDR2 is FQDESV (reference sequence).

This clonotype was picked up many times. The chain employs TRBV27 and TRBJ2-7; TRBD2 agrees at 12 bases. Germline values: CDR1 MNHEY, CDR2 SMNVEV (reference sequence). Trimming cost V 5 bases and J 4 bases; bases outside gene matches: 12. This CDR3 contains 17 residues. CDR3 residues: CASSPIRGGTSGYEQYF. DNA for the CDR3: TGTGCCAGCAGTCCCATACGGGGGGGGACTAGCGGGTACGAGCAGTACTTC.

V is TRBV9 and J is TRBJ1-3; 8 nucleotides line up with TRBD1. The CDR3 contains 19 residues. Germline loops: CDR1 SGDLS, CDR2 YYNGEE. Unmatched junction bases numbered 14, after V lost 3 bases and J lost 0 bases. CDR3 nucleotides: TGTGCCAGCAGCGCCCGGGACAGGTTCACCTTGAGCTCTGGAAACACCATATATTTT. Protein: CASSARDRFTLSSGNTIYF.

This clonotype was seen at least ten times. The V call is TRBV27, the J call TRBJ2-7; D assignment may be TRBD1 or TRBD2 (5 bases each). The germline V gene has CDR1 MNHEY and CDR2 SMNVEV (reference sequence). There are 15 residues in the CDR3. V was cut by 0 bases and J by 0 bases, with 9 bases left in between. The CDR3 loop is CASSLSPGTSYEQYF. The CDR3 DNA reads as TGTGCCAGCAGTTTATCCCCCGGGACCTCCTACGAGCAGTACTTC.

This chain links TRBV7-2 with TRBJ2-3; 12 bases agree with TRBD2. Losses at the gene ends were 5 bases for V and 1 base for J; bases not matched to a gene: 1. This CDR3 spans 15 amino acids. Germline lookup yields CDR1 SGHTA and CDR2 FQGNSA. CDR3 amino acids: CASSPSGRGTDTQYF. The CDR3 nucleotides read TGTGCCAGCAGCCCTAGCGGGAGGGGCACAGATACGCAGTATTTT. The full variable domain, with the rest looked up from reference TRBV7-2 and TRBJ2-3, is GAGVSQSPSNKVTEKGKDVELRCDPISGHTALYWYRQSLGQGLEFLIYFQGNSAPDKSGLPSDRFSAERTGGSVSTLTIQRTQQEDSAVYLCASSPSGRGTDTQYFGPGTRLTVL.

This chain connects TRBV10-3 to TRBJ2-2; 7 bases fit TRBD2. This CDR3 contains 14 residues. V gave up 6 bases and J gave up 3 bases; unmatched junction bases: 4. CDR1 is ENHRY, CDR2 SYGVKD, per germline. This CDR3 reads CAIRKGRDTGELFF. CDR3 DNA sequence: TGTGCCATCAGGAAGGGGAGGGACACCGGGGAGCTGTTTTTT.